A selection of T cell receptor beta chains follows, all from one sample in a study of a mutant IDH1 vaccine in newly diagnosed glioma. Their recognized antigens are unknown. Using immunoSEQ multiplex PCR, the repertoire was profiled, and TCRdb retains in-frame clones only, with some absent. This table has tens of thousands of clones, roughly four fifths appearing once. The sample in question was PBMCs, obtained from a glioma patient whose treatment included an IDH1 peptide vaccine. These TCRs come from a man under 40 with glioma. CDR3s include the opening cysteine and the closing phenylalanine or tryptophan. The D gene is left open where the match is weak. Clone size, where shown, is once, few, many, or a class for clones that have expanded.

j_gene	v_gene	abundance	d_gene	len	CDR3aa	CDR3nt
TRBJ2-7	TRBV28	-	TRBD1	15	CASSLADRVVSEQYF	TGTGCCAGCAGCCTAGCTGACAGGGTAGTGAGCGAGCAGTACTTC
TRBJ2-7	TRBV5-1	-	TRBD2	16	CASSLQLAGRGYEQYF	TGCGCCAGCAGTTTGCAGTTAGCGGGACGGGGCTACGAGCAGTACTTC
TRBJ2-2	TRBV5-6	-	-	12	CASSLLAGELFF	TGTGCCAGCAGCTTGTTAGCCGGGGAGCTGTTTTTT
TRBJ1-2	TRBV13	-	-	13	CASSLPRGKGYTF	TGTGCCAGCAGCCTCCCCAGGGGAAAGGGCTACACCTTC
TRBJ1-2	TRBV14	-	-	16	CASSQDRGHRNYGYTF	TGTGCCAGCAGCCAAGACCGAGGGCATCGTAACTATGGCTACACCTTC
TRBJ2-3	TRBV19	-	-	12	CASSAIEGTQYF	TGTGCCAGTAGTGCCATCGAGGGGACGCAGTATTTT
TRBJ1-5	TRBV7-8	-	TRBD1	14	CASSLQGSNQPQHF	TGTGCCAGCAGCCTACAGGGGTCCAATCAGCCCCAGCATTTT
TRBJ2-1	TRBV10-3	-	-	14	CAISLTGTNNEQFF	TGTGCCATCAGTCTAACAGGGACAAACAATGAGCAGTTCTTC
TRBJ1-1	TRBV7-2	-	-	15	CASSTDSYMNTEAFF	TGTGCCAGCAGCACAGATTCCTACATGAACACTGAAGCTTTCTTT
TRBJ2-5	TRBV27	-	-	12	CASSLRGETQYF	TGTGCCAGCAGTTTGCGGGGTGAGACCCAGTACTTC
TRBJ2-7	TRBV10-3	few	-	13	CAISDSQTYEQYF	TGTGCCATCAGTGACAGCCAGACCTACGAGCAGTACTTC
TRBJ2-2	TRBV5-1	-	TRBD2	15	CASSLLAGATGELFF	TGCGCCAGCAGCCTACTAGCGGGGGCCACCGGGGAGCTGTTTTTT
TRBJ1-1	TRBV18	-	-	13	CASSLDRNTEAFF	TGTGCCAGCTCTTTGGACAGGAACACTGAAGCTTTCTTT
TRBJ2-7	TRBV6-5	-	TRBD1	15	CASSRQGSHPYEQYF	TGTGCCAGCAGTCGACAGGGGTCGCACCCCTACGAGCAGTACTTC
TRBJ2-1	TRBV6-1	few	-	14	CASSASVPYNEQFF	TGTGCCAGCAGTGCATCAGTACCTTACAATGAGCAGTTCTTC
TRBJ2-5	TRBV4-1	-	-	15	CASSRLGGAIETQYF	TGCGCCAGCAGCCGTTTAGGGGGGGCCATTGAGACCCAGTACTTC
TRBJ2-3	TRBV7-6	-	-	12	CASSFAGDTQYF	TGTGCCAGCAGCTTCGCGGGAGATACGCAGTATTTT
TRBJ1-5	TRBV6-5	-	-	15	CASSYTRGSNQPQHF	TGTGCCAGCAGTTACACGAGGGGCAGCAATCAGCCCCAGCATTTT
TRBJ2-3	TRBV4-1	-	TRBD2	16	CASSRSLAGSTDTQYF	TGCGCCAGCAGCCGATCACTAGCGGGGAGCACAGATACGCAGTATTTT
TRBJ1-4	TRBV6-5	-	-	15	CASRPLWGAVEKLFF	TGTGCCAGCAGGCCCCTGTGGGGGGCTGTTGAAAAACTGTTTTTT
TRBJ2-1	TRBV29-1	-	-	10	CSVVANEQFF	TGCAGCGTTGTTGCGAATGAGCAGTTCTTC
TRBJ2-7	TRBV28	few	TRBD2	17	CASSFGLAGARAYEQYF	TGTGCCAGCAGTTTTGGACTAGCGGGAGCCAGGGCCTACGAGCAGTACTTC
TRBJ2-7	TRBV2	-	-	13	CASEEFGSYEQYF	TGTGCCAGCGAGGAGTTTGGGTCCTACGAGCAGTACTTC
TRBJ1-1	TRBV18	-	-	13	CASSSGGGTEAFF	TGTGCCAGCTCAAGCGGGGGTGGCACTGAAGCTTTCTTT
TRBJ2-5	TRBV19	once	-	13	CASTNRVGETQYF	TGTGCCAGTACCAACAGGGTTGGAGAGACCCAGTACTTC
TRBJ2-7	TRBV7-9	once	-	11	CASSGTYEQYF	TGTGCCAGCTCGGGAACCTACGAGCAGTACTTC
TRBJ2-2	TRBV28	-	-	10	CASRKWELFF	TGTGCCAGCAGGAAGTGGGAGCTGTTTTTT
TRBJ2-1	TRBV2	-	-	11	CASSIGDEQFF	TGTGCCAGCAGTATAGGGGATGAGCAGTTCTTC
TRBJ2-3	TRBV30	-	-	16	CAWSRGGTDYTDTQYF	TGTGCCTGGAGTCGAGGGGGTACGGATTACACAGATACGCAGTATTTT
TRBJ2-7	TRBV4-1	-	-	15	CASSQAQGLASEQYF	TGCGCCAGCAGCCAGGCCCAAGGGCTAGCAAGCGAGCAGTACTTC
TRBJ1-5	TRBV19	few	TRBD1	15	CASSLDRERDQPQHF	TGTGCCAGTAGCCTGGACAGGGAGCGGGATCAGCCCCAGCATTTT
TRBJ2-2	TRBV2	-	-	14	CASRRRGNTGELFF	TGTGCCAGCAGGCGCAGGGGAAACACCGGGGAGCTGTTTTTT
TRBJ2-3	TRBV5-1	-	TRBD2	17	CASSFSSGSGDTDTQYF	TGCGCCAGCAGCTTTTCTAGCGGGAGCGGAGACACAGATACGCAGTATTTT
TRBJ2-1	TRBV19	few	-	13	CASNAGTYNEQFF	TGTGCCAGTAACGCGGGAACCTACAATGAGCAGTTCTTC
TRBJ2-1	TRBV5-1	few	TRBD2	16	CASSPIAGSSYNEQFF	TGCGCCAGCAGCCCCATAGCGGGAAGCTCCTACAATGAGCAGTTCTTC
TRBJ1-1	TRBV5-1	-	-	15	CATRRQPTGNTEAFF	TGCGCCACCCGTCGGCAACCGACGGGGAACACTGAAGCTTTCTTT
TRBJ1-2	TRBV19	-	TRBD1	15	CASTRQTGGLYGYTF	TGTGCCAGTACCCGCCAGACAGGGGGCCTCTATGGCTACACCTTC
TRBJ2-2	TRBV6-5	-	-	14	CASSYYRVPGELFF	TGTGCCAGCAGTTACTACAGGGTGCCCGGGGAGCTGTTTTTT
TRBJ2-3	TRBV7-2	-	TRBD2	17	CASSLTLLAPGPDTQYF	TGTGCCAGCAGCTTAACCTTACTAGCGCCCGGCCCAGATACGCAGTATTTT
TRBJ2-1	TRBV9	-	-	13	CASSVEARNEQFF	TGTGCCAGCAGCGTAGAGGCAAGGAATGAGCAGTTCTTC
TRBJ2-1	TRBV30	-	-	14	CAWSMRGWDNEQFF	TGTGCCTGGAGTATGAGAGGATGGGACAATGAGCAGTTCTTC
TRBJ1-1	TRBV5-1	-	TRBD1	14	CASSGDSVQAEAFF	TGCGCCAGCAGCGGGGACAGCGTACAGGCTGAAGCTTTCTTT
TRBJ2-7	TRBV5-6	once	-	14	CASSSPGLAYEQYF	TGTGCCAGCAGCTCCCCGGGACTCGCCTACGAGCAGTACTTC
TRBJ2-2	TRBV9	-	TRBD1	17	CASSLWGQGIGAGELFF	TGTGCCAGCAGCCTCTGGGGACAGGGGATAGGGGCCGGGGAGCTGTTTTTT
TRBJ1-1	TRBV27	-	-	18	CASSSRFAVTPMNTEAFF	TGTGCCAGCAGTTCGCGGTTCGCTGTTACACCTATGAACACTGAAGCTTTCTTT
TRBJ1-2	TRBV4-3	-	-	14	CASSHQGFQDGYTF	TGCGCCAGCAGCCACCAGGGCTTCCAAGATGGCTACACCTTC
TRBJ1-4	TRBV4-1	-	TRBD1	16	CASSQEGNFGQGGLFF	TGCGCCAGCAGCCAAGAAGGGAATTTTGGACAGGGAGGGCTGTTTTTT
TRBJ2-3	TRBV5-1	-	-	14	CASSLTGSRDTQYF	TGCGCCAGCAGCTTGACGGGTAGCCGAGATACGCAGTATTTT
TRBJ1-4	TRBV11-2	-	-	16	CASSSYDRDGNEKLFF	TGTGCCAGCAGTTCCTACGACCGGGACGGGAATGAAAAACTGTTTTTT
TRBJ1-2	TRBV15	-	-	15	CATSSGRGANYGYTF	TGTGCCACCAGCTCCGGACGGGGAGCTAACTATGGCTACACCTTC
TRBJ2-5	TRBV20-1	-	-	11	CSASPKETQYF	TGCAGTGCTAGCCCTAAAGAGACCCAGTACTTC
TRBJ2-5	TRBV6-5	-	TRBD2	16	CASSYSTGGGQETQYF	TGTGCCAGCAGTTACTCGACGGGGGGGGGACAAGAGACCCAGTACTTC
TRBJ2-3	TRBV12-5	once	TRBD2	17	CASGLAPLAGVWDTQYF	TGTGCTAGTGGTTTGGCACCTTTAGCGGGAGTTTGGGATACGCAGTATTTT
TRBJ2-1	TRBV5-1	-	-	15	CASSLDNRGGNEQFF	TGCGCCAGCAGCTTGGACAATCGAGGCGGAAATGAGCAGTTCTTC
TRBJ2-3	TRBV5-1	-	TRBD2	18	CASSLAPLAGRRTDTQYF	TGCGCCAGCAGCTTGGCTCCACTAGCGGGGCGAAGAACAGATACGCAGTATTTT
TRBJ1-4	TRBV30	-	TRBD1	13	CAWTTGGQEKLFF	TGTGCCTGGACTACAGGGGGACAAGAAAAACTGTTTTTT